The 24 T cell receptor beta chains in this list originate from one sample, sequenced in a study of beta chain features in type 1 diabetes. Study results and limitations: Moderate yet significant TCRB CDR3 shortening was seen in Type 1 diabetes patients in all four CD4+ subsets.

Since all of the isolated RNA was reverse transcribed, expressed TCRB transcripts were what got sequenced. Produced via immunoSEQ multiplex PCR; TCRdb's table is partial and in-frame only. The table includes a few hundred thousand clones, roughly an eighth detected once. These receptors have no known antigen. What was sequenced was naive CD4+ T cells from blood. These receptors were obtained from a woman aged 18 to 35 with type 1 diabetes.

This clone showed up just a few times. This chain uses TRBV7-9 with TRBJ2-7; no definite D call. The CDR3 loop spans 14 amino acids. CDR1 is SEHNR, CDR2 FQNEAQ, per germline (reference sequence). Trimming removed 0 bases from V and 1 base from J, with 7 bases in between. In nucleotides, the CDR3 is TGTGCCAGCAGCTTAGCTGCAGGATCCTACGAGCAGTACTTC. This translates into CASSLAAGSYEQYF. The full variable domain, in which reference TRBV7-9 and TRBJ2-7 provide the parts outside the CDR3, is DTGVSQNPRHKITKRGQNVTFRCDPISEHNRLYWYRQTLGQGPEFLTYFQNEAQLEKSRLLSDRFSAERPKGSFSTLEIQRTEQGDSAMYLCASSLAAGSYEQYFGPGTRLTVT.

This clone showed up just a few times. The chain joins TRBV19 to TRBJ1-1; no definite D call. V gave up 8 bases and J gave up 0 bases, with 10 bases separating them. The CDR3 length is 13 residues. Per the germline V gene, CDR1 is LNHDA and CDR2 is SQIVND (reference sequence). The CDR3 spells CASSRGLNTEAFF. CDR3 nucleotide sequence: TGTGCCAGTTCCAGAGGGCTGAACACTGAAGCTTTCTTT.

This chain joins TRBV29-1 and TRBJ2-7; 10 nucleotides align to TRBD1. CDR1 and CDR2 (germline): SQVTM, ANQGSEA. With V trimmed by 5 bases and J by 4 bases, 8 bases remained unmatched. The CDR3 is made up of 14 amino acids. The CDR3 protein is CSVSLRDRGYEQYF. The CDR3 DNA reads TGCAGCGTTTCACTCCGGGACAGGGGTTACGAGCAGTACTTC.

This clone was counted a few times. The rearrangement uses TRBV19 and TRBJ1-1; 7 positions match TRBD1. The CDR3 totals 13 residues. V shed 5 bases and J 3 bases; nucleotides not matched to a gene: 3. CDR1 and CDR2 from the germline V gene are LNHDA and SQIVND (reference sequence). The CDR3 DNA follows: TGTGCCAGTAGTGCTGACAGGGACACTGAAGCTTTCTTT. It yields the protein CASSADRDTEAFF.

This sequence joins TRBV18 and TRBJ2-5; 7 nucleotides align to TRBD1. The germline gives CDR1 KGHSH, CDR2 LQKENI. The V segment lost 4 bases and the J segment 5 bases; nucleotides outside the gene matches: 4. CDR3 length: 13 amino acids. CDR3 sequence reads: CASSLTGRETQYF. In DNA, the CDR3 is TGTGCCAGCTCACTGACAGGGCGGGAGACCCAGTACTTC. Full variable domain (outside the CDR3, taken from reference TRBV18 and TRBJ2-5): NAGVMQNPRHLVRRRGQEARLRCSPMKGHSHVYWYRQLPEEGLKFMVYLQKENIIDESGMPKERFSAEFPKEGPSILRIQQVVRGDSAAYFCASSLTGRETQYFGPGTRLLVL.

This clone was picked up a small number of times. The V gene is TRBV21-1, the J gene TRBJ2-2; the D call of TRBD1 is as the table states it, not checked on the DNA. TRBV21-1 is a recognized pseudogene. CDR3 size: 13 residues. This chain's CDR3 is CASSRTHTGELFF. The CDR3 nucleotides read TGTGCCAGCAGTCGGACACATACCGGGGAGCTGTTTTTT.

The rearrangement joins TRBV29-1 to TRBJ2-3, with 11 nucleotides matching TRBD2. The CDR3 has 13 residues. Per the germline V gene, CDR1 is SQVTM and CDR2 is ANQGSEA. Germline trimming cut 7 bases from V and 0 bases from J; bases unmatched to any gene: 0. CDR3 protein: CSASGRSTDTQYF. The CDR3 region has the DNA TGCAGCGCTAGCGGGAGGAGCACAGATACGCAGTATTTT.

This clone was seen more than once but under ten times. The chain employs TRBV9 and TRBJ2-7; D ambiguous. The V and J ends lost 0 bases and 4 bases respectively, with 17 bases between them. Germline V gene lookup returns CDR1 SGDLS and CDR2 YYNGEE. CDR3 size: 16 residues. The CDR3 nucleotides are TGTGCCAGCAGCGTAGGCCCGAACCAAAACCAGTACGAGCAGTACTTC. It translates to CASSVGPNQNQYEQYF.

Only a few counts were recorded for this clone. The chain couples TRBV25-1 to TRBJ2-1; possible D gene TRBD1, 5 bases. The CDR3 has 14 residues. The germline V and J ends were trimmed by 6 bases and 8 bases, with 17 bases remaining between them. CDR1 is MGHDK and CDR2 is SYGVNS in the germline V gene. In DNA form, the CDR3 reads TGTGCCAGCAGCAGAACATCAGGGTCGGATGAGCAGTTCTTC. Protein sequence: CASSRTSGSDEQFF.

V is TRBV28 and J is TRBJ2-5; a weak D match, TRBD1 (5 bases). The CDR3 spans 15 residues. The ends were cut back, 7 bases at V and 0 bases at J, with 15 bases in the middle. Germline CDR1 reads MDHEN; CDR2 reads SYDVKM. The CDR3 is CASTLSTAHQETQYF. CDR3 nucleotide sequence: TGTGCCAGCACCCTTTCGACAGCCCACCAAGAGACCCAGTACTTC.

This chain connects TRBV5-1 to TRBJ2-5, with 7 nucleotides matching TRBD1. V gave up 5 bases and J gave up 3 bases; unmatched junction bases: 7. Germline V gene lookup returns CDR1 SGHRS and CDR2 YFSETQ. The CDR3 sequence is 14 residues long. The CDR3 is CASRSGQLEETQYF. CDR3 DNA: TGCGCCAGCAGGTCGGGACAGCTGGAAGAGACCCAGTACTTC. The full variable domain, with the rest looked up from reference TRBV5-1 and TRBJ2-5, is KAGVTQTPRYLIKTRGQQVTLSCSPISGHRSVSWYQQTPGQGLQFLFEYFSETQRNKGNFPGRFSGRQFSNSRSEMNVSTLELGDSALYLCASRSGQLEETQYFGPGTRLLVL.

DNA of the CDR3: TGTGCCAGTAGTGTTCACAGAACTTCCTACGAGCAGTACTTC. It is translated as CASSVHRTSYEQYF. The chain has TRBV19 and TRBJ2-7, with unresolved D. The CDR3 is 14 residues long. Germline loops: CDR1 LNHDA, CDR2 SQIVND (reference sequence). Deletions cut 5 bases from V and 1 base from J, with 12 bases between.

In nucleotides, the CDR3 is TGTGCCAGCAGCTCAAACTCCGGACAGCAAGAGACCCAGTACTTC. Its protein product is CASSSNSGQQETQYF. V gene TRBV28 combines with J gene TRBJ2-5; maybe TRBD1 (6 bases). Per germline, CDR1 MDHEN and CDR2 SYDVKM. The CDR3 is 15 residues long. Trimming shortened V by 6 bases and J by 2 bases, and 16 bases separated the two germline ends.

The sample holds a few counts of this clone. The CDR3 DNA reads TGTGCCAGCACCTCCTACGACGAGCAGTACTTC. It is translated as CASTSYDEQYF. V is TRBV6-5 and J is TRBJ2-7, with D unclear. The germline V and J ends were trimmed by 7 bases and 5 bases, with 9 bases remaining between them. Germline CDR1 and CDR2: MNHEY and SVGAGI. The CDR3 is 11 amino acids.

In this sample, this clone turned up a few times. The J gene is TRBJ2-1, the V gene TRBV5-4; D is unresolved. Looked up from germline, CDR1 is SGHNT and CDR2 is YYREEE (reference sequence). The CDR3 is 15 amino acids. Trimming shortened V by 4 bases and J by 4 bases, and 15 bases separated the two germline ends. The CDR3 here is CASSRVSISYNEQFF. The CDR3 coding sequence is TGTGCCAGCAGCCGAGTTAGCATCTCGTACAATGAGCAGTTCTTC.

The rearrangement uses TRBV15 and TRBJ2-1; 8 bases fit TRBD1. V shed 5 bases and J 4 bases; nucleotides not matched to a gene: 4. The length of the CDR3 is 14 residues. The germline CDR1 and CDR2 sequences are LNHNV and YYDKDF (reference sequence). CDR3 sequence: CATSAGQGYNEQFF. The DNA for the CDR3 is TGTGCCACCAGCGCAGGACAGGGTTACAATGAGCAGTTCTTC.

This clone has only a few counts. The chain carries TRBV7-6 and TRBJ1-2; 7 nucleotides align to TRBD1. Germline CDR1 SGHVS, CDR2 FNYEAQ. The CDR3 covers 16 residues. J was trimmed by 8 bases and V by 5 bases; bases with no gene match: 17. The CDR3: CASSEFIGTGASGYTF. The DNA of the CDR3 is TGTGCCAGCAGCGAGTTTATTGGTACAGGGGCGTCGGGCTACACCTTC.

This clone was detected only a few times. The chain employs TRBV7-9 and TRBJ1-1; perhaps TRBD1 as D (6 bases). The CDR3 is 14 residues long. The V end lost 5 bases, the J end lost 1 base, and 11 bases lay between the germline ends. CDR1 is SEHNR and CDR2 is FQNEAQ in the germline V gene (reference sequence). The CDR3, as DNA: TGTGCCAGCAGCCTTACAGGGTCGAACACTGAAGCTTTCTTT. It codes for CASSLTGSNTEAFF.

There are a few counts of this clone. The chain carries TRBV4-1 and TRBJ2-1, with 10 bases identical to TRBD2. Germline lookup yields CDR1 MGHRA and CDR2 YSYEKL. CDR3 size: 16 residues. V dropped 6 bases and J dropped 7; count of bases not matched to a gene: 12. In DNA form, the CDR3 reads TGCGCCAGCAGGCGGGCACTAGCGGGACTAGGGAATGAGCAGTTCTTC. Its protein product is CASRRALAGLGNEQFF.

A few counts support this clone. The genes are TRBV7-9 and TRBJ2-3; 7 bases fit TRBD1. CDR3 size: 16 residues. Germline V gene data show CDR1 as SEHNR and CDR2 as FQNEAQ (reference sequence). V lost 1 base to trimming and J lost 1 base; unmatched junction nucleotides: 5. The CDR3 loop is CASSLEGQTGTDTQYF. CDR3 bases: TGTGCCAGCAGCTTAGAGGGACAGACAGGCACAGATACGCAGTATTTT.

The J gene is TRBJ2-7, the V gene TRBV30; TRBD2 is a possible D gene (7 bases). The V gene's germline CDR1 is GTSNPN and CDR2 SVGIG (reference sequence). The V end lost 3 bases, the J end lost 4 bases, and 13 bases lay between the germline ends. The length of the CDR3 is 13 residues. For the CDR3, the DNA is TGTGCCTGGAGAGGAGGGGGGGTGTACGAGCAGTACTTC. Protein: CAWRGGGVYEQYF.

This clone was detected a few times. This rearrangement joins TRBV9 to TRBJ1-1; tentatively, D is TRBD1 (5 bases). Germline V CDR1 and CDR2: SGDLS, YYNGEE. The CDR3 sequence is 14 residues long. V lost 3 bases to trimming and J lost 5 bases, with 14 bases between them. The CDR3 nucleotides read TGTGCCAGCAGCGCGGCGGGGGTTAATACTGAAGCTTTCTTT. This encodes CASSAAGVNTEAFF.

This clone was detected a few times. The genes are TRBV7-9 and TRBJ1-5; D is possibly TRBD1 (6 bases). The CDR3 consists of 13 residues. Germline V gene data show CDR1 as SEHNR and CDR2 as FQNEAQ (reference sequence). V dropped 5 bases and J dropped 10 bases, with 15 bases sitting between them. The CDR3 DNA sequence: TGTGCCAGCAGCAGGGACACCCAGCGCCCCCAGCATTTT. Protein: CASSRDTQRPQHF. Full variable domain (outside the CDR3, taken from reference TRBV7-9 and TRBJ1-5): DTGVSQNPRHKITKRGQNVTFRCDPISEHNRLYWYRQTLGQGPEFLTYFQNEAQLEKSRLLSDRFSAERPKGSFSTLEIQRTEQGDSAMYLCASSRDTQRPQHFGDGTRLSIL.

CDR3 residues: CASSPSAEPNEKLFF. In nucleotides, the CDR3 is TGCGCCAGCAGCCCCTCGGCGGAGCCTAATGAAAAACTGTTTTTT. The chain carries TRBV5-1 and TRBJ1-4, with D uncertain. Per the germline V gene, CDR1 is SGHRS and CDR2 is YFSETQ. V gave up 4 bases and J gave up 3 bases, with 13 bases separating them. The CDR3 loop spans 15 amino acids.